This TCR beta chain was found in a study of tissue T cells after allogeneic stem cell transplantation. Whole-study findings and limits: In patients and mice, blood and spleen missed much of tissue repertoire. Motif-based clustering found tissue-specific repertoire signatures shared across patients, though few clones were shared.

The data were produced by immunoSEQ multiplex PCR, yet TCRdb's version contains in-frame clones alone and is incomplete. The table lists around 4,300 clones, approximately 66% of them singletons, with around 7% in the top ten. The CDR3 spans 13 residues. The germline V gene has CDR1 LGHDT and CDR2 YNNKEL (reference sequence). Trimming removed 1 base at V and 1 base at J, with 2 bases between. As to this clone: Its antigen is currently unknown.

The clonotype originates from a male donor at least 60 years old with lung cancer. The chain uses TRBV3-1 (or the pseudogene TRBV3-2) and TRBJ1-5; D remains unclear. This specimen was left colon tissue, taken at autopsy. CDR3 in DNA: TGTGCCAGCAGCCAAGGGAGCAATCAGCCCCAGCATTTT. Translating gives CASSQGSNQPQHF.